The entry below gives a single TCR beta chain sequence along with its context. Alongside a J-beta primer mix, a sample-barcoded 5' primer served in a second PCR lasting about 7 to 12 cycles. TCRdb re-called the 5' RACE reads with MiXCR, one entry per CDR3 protein. The sample shows about 640,000 distinct CDR3 sequences, roughly 53% of them seen only once. CDR1 DFQATT and CDR2 SNEGSKA come from the germline V gene (reference sequence). This CDR3 has 14 amino acids. V lost 3 bases to trimming and J lost 4 bases, with 14 bases between them. This sample was included in a study of blood T cells in healthy people across ages. Samples each had at least 6 micrograms of total RNA extracted.

The specimen was blood. This TCR was recovered from a man between 60 and 75 years old in good health. This chain uses TRBV20-1 with TRBJ2-3; D gene unclear. The CDR3 sequence: CSARRLRWADTQYF. For the CDR3, the DNA is TGCAGTGCTAGGAGGCTACGATGGGCAGATACGCAGTATTTT.